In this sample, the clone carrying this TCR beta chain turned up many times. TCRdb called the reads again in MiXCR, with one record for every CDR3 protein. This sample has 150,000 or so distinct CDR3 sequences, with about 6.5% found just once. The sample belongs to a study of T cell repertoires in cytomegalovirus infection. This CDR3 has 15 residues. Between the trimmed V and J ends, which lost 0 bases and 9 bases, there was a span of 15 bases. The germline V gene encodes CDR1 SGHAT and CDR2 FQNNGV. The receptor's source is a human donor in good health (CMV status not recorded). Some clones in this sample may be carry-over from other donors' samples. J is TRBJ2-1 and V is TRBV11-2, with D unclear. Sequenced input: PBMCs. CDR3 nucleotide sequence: TGTGCCAGCAGCTTAGATCAGGCGGAGTCTGGTGAGCAGTTCTTC. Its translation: CASSLDQAESGEQFF.